These 11 T cell receptor beta chains came from one sample sequenced in a study of blood T cell repertoires in COVID-19. The data were produced by immunoSEQ multiplex PCR, yet TCRdb's version contains in-frame clones alone and is incomplete. The sample yields under 250,000 clones, 82% seen once. Sequenced material: PBMCs or T cells enriched from blood (not recorded which). Receptors originate from a woman aged 55-69 years who had recovered from COVID-19.

The chain links TRBV9 to TRBJ2-2; 8 positions match TRBD1. The CDR3 extends over 15 amino acids. Germline CDR1 SGDLS, CDR2 YYNGEE. The junction had 6 bases not matched to a gene; V was cut back by 4 bases and J by 4 bases. CDR3 sequence (DNA): TGTGCCAGCAGCTACGGACAGGGAGGCACCGGGGAGCTGTTTTTT. Protein: CASSYGQGGTGELFF.

The J gene is TRBJ2-3, the V gene TRBV11-2, with unresolved D. This CDR3 has 15 residues. The V end was cut by 1 base, the J end by 5 bases, with 13 bases between. The V gene's germline CDR1 is SGHAT and CDR2 FQNNGV. This chain's CDR3 is CASSLVVSREDTQYF. As DNA, the CDR3 is TGTGCCAGCAGCTTAGTTGTCAGTCGTGAAGATACGCAGTATTTT.

The V and J genes are TRBV3-1 (or the pseudogene TRBV3-2) and TRBJ2-5; 7 bases agree with TRBD2. Trimming cost V 2 bases and J 2 bases; bases outside gene matches: 8. The germline CDR1 and CDR2 sequences are LGHDT and YNNKEL (reference sequence). CDR3 length: 16 amino acids. CDR3 sequence: CASSQLTSSAQETQYF. CDR3 nucleotides: TGTGCCAGCAGCCAACTGACTAGCTCGGCACAAGAGACCCAGTACTTC.

The rearrangement joins TRBV10-1 to TRBJ2-7, with D tentatively TRBD2 (5 bases). Trimming took off 5 bases at V and 6 bases at J, with 14 bases between the two ends. Looked up from germline, CDR1 is WNHNN and CDR2 is SYGVQD (reference sequence). The CDR3 consists of 13 residues. This chain's CDR3 is CASSRAAEGEQYF. Here the CDR3 DNA reads TGCGCCAGCAGTAGGGCTGCTGAGGGCGAGCAGTACTTC.

This rearrangement joins TRBV27 to TRBJ2-7; TRBD1 agrees at 10 bases. Germline loops: CDR1 MNHEY, CDR2 SMNVEV (reference sequence). This CDR3 has 15 amino acids. V lost 1 base, J lost 2 bases, and 2 bases stayed unmatched. CDR3 protein: CASSLLGQGAYEQYF. In DNA form, the CDR3 reads TGTGCCAGCAGTTTATTAGGACAGGGGGCCTACGAGCAGTACTTC.

The chain combines TRBV14 with TRBJ1-2; 8 bases are shared with TRBD1. CDR1 is SGHDN and CDR2 is FVKESK in the germline V gene. This CDR3 has 15 amino acids. V lost 3 bases to trimming and J lost 2 bases; unmatched junction nucleotides: 5. The CDR3 coding sequence is TGTGCCAGCAGCCACCCCGGACAGGGAAACTATGGCTACACCTTC. Translated, it gives CASSHPGQGNYGYTF. Full variable domain (outside the CDR3, taken from reference TRBV14 and TRBJ1-2): EAGVTQFPSHSVIEKGQTVTLRCDPISGHDNLYWYRRVMGKEIKFLLHFVKESKQDESGMPNNRFLAERTGGTYSTLKVQPAELEDSGVYFCASSHPGQGNYGYTFGSGTRLTVV.

This clone was seen ten or more times. This rearrangement joins TRBV10-2 to TRBJ1-5, with D possibly being TRBD1 (5 bases). From germline, CDR1 is WSHSY and CDR2 SAAADI. V shed 6 bases and J shed 3 bases, with 12 bases lying between them. This CDR3 contains 14 residues. The CDR3 nucleotides read TGCGCCAGCAGCCTCGGGGGACCCAATCAGCCCCAGCATTTT. Its protein product is CASSLGGPNQPQHF.

This clone showed up just a few times. The V and J genes are TRBV7-3 and TRBJ1-3; a possible D gene is TRBD1 (5 bases). V lost 5 bases and J lost 1, with 9 bases in between. Looked up from germline, CDR1 is SGHTA and CDR2 is FQGTGA. This CDR3 has 14 amino acids. This CDR3 is CASSPDSSGNTIYF. As DNA, the CDR3 is TGTGCCAGCAGCCCTGACAGTTCTGGAAACACCATATATTTT.

J is TRBJ2-1 and V is TRBV11-2, with 9 bases identical to TRBD2. V lost 5 bases to trimming and J lost 1 base; unmatched junction nucleotides: 3. The CDR3 contains 15 residues. The germline CDR1 and CDR2 sequences are SGHAT and FQNNGV. CDR3 sequence: CASSLSGRSYNEQFF. The CDR3 DNA reads as TGTGCCAGCAGCCTTAGCGGGAGATCCTACAATGAGCAGTTCTTC.

As concerns this clone: Other DNA sequences in the same sample also yield this CDR3. The rearrangement joins TRBV12-3 or TRBV12-4 to TRBJ1-1; no clear D. The CDR3 runs 13 residues. Trimming took 6 bases from V and 0 from J, leaving 8 bases between them. CDR3 protein: CASSLSVNTEAFF. CDR3 in DNA: TGTGCCAGCAGCCTCTCAGTGAACACTGAAGCTTTCTTT.

V is TRBV7-2 and J is TRBJ1-2, with 7 bases identical to TRBD1. CDR1 SGHTA and CDR2 FQGNSA come from the germline V gene. CDR3 size: 14 residues. Germline trimming cut 5 bases from V and 0 bases from J; bases unmatched to any gene: 3. The CDR3 is CASSLGQTNYGYTF. Written as DNA, the CDR3 is TGTGCCAGCAGCCTGGGACAGACTAACTATGGCTACACCTTC.